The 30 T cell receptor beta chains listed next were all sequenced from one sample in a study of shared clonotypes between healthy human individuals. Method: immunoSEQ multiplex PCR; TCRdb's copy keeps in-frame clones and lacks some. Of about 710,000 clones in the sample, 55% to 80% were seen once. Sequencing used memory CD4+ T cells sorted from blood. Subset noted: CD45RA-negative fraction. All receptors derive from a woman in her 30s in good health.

The CDR3: CASRQQGARFETQYF. CDR3 sequence (DNA): TGTGCCAGCAGGCAACAGGGGGCGCGTTTTGAGACCCAGTACTTC. This chain joins TRBV2 and TRBJ2-5, with TRBD1 matching over 9 bases. V lost 6 bases and J lost 5; bases outside the gene matches: 10. The CDR3 spans 15 residues. Per germline, CDR1 SNHLY and CDR2 FYNNEI.

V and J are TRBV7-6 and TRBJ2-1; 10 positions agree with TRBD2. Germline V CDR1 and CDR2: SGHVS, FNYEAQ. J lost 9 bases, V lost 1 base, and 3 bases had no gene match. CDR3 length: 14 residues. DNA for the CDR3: TGTGCCAGCAGCTTAGAGGGGACTAGCGTTGAGCAGTTCTTC. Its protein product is CASSLEGTSVEQFF.

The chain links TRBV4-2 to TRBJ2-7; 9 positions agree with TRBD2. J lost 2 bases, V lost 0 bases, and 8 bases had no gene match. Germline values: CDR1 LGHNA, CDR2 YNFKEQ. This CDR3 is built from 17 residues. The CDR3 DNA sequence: TGTGCCAGCAGCCAAGATCGGGCGGGGGGGGTCCCCTACGAGCAGTACTTC. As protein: CASSQDRAGGVPYEQYF.

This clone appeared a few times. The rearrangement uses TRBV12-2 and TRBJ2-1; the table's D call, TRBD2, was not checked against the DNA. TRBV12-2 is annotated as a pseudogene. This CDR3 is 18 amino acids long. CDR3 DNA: TGTGCAAGTCGCTTATCTCTGCCTAGCCTGAACCACCCACATGAGCAGTTCTTC. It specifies CASRLSLPSLNHPHEQFF.

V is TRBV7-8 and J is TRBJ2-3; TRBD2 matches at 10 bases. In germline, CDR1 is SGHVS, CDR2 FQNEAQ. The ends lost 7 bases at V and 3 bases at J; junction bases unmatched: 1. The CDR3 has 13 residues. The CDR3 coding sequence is TGTGCCAGCACTAGCGGGAGAACAGATACGCAGTATTTT. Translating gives CASTSGRTDTQYF. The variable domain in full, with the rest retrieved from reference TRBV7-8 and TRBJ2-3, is GAGVSQSPRYKVAKRGQDVALRCDPISGHVSLFWYQQALGQGPEFLTYFQNEAQLDKSGLPSDRFFAERPEGSVSTLKIQRTQQEDSAVYLCASTSGRTDTQYFGPGTRLTVL.

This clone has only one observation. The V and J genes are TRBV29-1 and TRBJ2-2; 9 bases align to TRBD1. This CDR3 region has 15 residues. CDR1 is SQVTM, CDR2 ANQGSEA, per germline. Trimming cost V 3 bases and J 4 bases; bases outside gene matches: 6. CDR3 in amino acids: CSVDSGTGITGELFF. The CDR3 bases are TGCAGCGTTGACTCCGGGACAGGGATCACCGGGGAGCTGTTTTTT.

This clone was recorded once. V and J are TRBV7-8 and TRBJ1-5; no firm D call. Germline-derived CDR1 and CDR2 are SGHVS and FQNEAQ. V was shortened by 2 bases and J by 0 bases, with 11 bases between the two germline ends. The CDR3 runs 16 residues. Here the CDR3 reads CASSLSVDRSNQPQHF. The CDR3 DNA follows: TGTGCCAGCAGCTTATCTGTGGACCGTAGCAATCAGCCCCAGCATTTT.

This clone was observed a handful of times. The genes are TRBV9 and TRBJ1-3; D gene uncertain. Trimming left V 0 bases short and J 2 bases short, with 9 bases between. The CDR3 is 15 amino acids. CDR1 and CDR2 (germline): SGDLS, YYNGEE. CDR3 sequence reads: CASSVANGPGNTIYF. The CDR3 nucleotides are TGTGCCAGCAGCGTAGCAAATGGACCTGGAAACACCATATATTTT.

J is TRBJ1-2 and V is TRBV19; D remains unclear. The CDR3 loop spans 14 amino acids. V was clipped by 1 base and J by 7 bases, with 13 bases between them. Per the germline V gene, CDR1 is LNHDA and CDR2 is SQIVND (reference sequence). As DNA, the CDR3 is TGTGCCAGTAGTATAGTTTCGGATCACGGTGGCTACACCTTC. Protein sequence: CASSIVSDHGGYTF.

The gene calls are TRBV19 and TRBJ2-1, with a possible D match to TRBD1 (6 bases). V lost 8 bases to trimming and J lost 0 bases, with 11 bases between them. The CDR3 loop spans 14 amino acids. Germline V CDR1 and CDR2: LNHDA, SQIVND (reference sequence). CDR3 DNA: TGTGCCAGTTCCCGGGACAACTCCTACAATGAGCAGTTCTTC. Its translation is CASSRDNSYNEQFF.

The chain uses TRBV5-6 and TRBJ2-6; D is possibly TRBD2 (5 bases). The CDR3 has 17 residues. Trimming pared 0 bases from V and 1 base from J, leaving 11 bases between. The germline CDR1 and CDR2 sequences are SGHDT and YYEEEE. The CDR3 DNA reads TGTGCCAGCAGCTTGGTGGGAGTACCATCTGGGGCCAACGTCCTGACTTTC. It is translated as CASSLVGVPSGANVLTF.

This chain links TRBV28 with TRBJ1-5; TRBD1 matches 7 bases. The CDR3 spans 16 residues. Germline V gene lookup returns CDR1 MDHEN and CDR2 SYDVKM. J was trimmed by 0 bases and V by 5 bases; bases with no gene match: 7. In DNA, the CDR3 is TGTGCCAGCAGTACGGGACAGAGATATAGCAATCAGCCCCAGCATTTT. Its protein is CASSTGQRYSNQPQHF.

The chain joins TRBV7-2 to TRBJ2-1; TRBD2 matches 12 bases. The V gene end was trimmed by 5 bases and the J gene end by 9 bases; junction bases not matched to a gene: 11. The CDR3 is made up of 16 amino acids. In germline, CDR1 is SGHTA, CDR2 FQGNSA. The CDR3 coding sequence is TGTGCCAGCAGCCCCGACCGACTAGCGGGAGTAGGTGAGCAGTTCTTC. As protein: CASSPDRLAGVGEQFF. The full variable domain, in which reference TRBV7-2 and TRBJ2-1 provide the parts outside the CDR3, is GAGVSQSPSNKVTEKGKDVELRCDPISGHTALYWYRQSLGQGLEFLIYFQGNSAPDKSGLPSDRFSAERTGGSVSTLTIQRTQQEDSAVYLCASSPDRLAGVGEQFFGPGTRLTVL.

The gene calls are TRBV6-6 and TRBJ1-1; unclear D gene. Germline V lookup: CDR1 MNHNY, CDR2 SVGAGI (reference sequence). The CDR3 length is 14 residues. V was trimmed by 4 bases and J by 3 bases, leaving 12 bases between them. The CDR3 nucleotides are TGTGCCAGCAGTTTCCTAGGGATGGACACTGAAGCTTTCTTT. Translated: CASSFLGMDTEAFF.

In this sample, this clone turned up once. CDR3 coding DNA: TGTGCCAGCTCACCACGTCTTTCCCGGTACAGGGGTAACACTGAAGCTTTCTTT. Encoded protein: CASSPRLSRYRGNTEAFF. The chain has TRBV18 and TRBJ1-1, with 7 bases that match TRBD1. The junction had 13 bases not matched to a gene; V was cut back by 1 base and J by 2 bases. CDR3 length: 18 residues. Germline values: CDR1 KGHSH, CDR2 LQKENI.

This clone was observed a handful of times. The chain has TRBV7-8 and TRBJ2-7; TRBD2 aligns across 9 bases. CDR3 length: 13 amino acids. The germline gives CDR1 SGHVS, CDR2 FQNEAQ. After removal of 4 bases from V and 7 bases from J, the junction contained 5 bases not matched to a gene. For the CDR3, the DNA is TGTGCCAGCAGCTACGGACTAGCGAAGGAGCAGTACTTC. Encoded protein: CASSYGLAKEQYF.

CDR3 nucleotide sequence: TGTGCCAGCAGCTTGGTCGGGAAGAGCAATGAGCAGTTCTTC. This translates into CASSLVGKSNEQFF. This sequence joins TRBV5-4 and TRBJ2-1, with D maybe TRBD2 (5 bases). V dropped 0 bases and J dropped 6 bases, with 10 bases sitting between them. From germline, CDR1 is SGHNT and CDR2 YYREEE (reference sequence). CDR3 size: 14 residues.

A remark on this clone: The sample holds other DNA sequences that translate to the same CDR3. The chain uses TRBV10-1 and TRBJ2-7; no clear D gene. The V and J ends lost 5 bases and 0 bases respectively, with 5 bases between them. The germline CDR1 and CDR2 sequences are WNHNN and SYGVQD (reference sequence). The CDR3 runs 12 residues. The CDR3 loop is CASSPGSYEQYF. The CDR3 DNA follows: TGCGCCAGCAGTCCCGGCTCCTACGAGCAGTACTTC.

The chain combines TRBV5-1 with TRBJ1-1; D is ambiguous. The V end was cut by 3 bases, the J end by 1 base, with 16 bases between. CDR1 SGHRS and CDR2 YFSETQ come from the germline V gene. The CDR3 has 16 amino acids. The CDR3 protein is CASSSRTVAGNTEAFF. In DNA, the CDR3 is TGCGCCAGCAGCTCTCGGACGGTGGCGGGGAACACTGAAGCTTTCTTT.

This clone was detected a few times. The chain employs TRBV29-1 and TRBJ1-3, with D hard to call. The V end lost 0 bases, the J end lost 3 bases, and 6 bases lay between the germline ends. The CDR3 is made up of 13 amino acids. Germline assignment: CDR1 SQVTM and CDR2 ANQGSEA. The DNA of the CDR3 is TGCAGCGTTGAAGATAGTGATGGAAACACCATATATTTT. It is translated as CSVEDSDGNTIYF.

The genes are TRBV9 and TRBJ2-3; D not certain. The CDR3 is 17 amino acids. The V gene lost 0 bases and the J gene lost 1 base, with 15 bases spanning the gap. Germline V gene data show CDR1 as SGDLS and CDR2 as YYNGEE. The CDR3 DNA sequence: TGTGCCAGCAGCGTAGATAGATCGATGGCCCGCACAGATACGCAGTATTTT. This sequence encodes CASSVDRSMARTDTQYF.

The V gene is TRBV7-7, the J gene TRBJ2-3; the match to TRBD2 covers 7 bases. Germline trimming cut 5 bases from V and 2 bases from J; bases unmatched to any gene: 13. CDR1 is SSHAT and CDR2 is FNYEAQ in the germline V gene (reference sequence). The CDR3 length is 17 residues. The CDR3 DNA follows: TGTGCCAGCAGCCGGGGGGTGAATAGCGGTTACACAGATACGCAGTATTTT. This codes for CASSRGVNSGYTDTQYF.

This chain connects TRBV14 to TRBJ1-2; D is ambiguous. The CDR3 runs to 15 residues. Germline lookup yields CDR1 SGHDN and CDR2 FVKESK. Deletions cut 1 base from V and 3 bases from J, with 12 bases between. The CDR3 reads CASSQVDGGDYGYTF. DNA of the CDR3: TGTGCCAGCAGCCAAGTCGACGGTGGTGACTATGGCTACACCTTC. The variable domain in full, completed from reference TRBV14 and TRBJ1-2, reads EAGVTQFPSHSVIEKGQTVTLRCDPISGHDNLYWYRRVMGKEIKFLLHFVKESKQDESGMPNNRFLAERTGGTYSTLKVQPAELEDSGVYFCASSQVDGGDYGYTFGSGTRLTVV.

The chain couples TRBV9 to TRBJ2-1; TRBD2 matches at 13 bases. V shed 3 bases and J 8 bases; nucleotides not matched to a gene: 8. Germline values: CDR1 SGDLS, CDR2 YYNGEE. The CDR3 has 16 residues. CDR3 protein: CASSAELAGGPYEQFF. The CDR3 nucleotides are TGTGCCAGCAGCGCCGAACTAGCGGGAGGGCCTTATGAGCAGTTCTTC.

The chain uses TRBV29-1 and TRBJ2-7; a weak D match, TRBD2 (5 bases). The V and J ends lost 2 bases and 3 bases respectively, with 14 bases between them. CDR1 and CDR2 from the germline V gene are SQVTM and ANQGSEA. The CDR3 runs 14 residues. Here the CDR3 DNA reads TGCAGCGTTGAAAAGATAGGAGGAATCTACGAGCAGTACTTC. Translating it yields CSVEKIGGIYEQYF.

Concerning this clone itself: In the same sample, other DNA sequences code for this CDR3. The CDR3 is CAWSAGTGLYEQYF. Written as DNA, the CDR3 is TGTGCCTGGAGTGCCGGGACAGGGCTCTACGAGCAGTACTTC. V and J are TRBV30 and TRBJ2-7, with TRBD1 matching over 9 bases. Germline values: CDR1 GTSNPN, CDR2 SVGIG (reference sequence). With V trimmed by 1 base and J by 3 bases, 4 bases remained unmatched. CDR3 length: 14 residues.

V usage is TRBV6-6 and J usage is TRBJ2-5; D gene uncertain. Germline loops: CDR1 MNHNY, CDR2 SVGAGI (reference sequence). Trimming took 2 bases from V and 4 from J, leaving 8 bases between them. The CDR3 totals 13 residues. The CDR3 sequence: CASSYPPPETQYF. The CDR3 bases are TGTGCCAGCAGTTACCCCCCCCCAGAGACCCAGTACTTC.

CDR3 sequence: CASSQSGAGAPADTQYF. CDR3 coding DNA: TGCGCCAGCAGTCAATCGGGGGCCGGGGCCCCCGCAGATACGCAGTATTTT. The chain is built from TRBV23-1 and TRBJ2-3, with TRBD1 as a possible D gene (6 bases). TRBV23-1 is identified as an open reading frame with a role that is uncertain. V lost 0 bases to trimming and J lost 4 bases, with 17 bases between them. The CDR3 runs 17 residues.

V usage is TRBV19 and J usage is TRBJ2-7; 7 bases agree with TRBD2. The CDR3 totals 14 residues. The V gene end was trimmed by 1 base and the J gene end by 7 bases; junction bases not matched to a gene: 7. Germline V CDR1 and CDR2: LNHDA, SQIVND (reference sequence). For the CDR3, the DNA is TGTGCCAGTAGTATAGGTGCGGGAGTGCTAGAGCAGTACTTC. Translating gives CASSIGAGVLEQYF.

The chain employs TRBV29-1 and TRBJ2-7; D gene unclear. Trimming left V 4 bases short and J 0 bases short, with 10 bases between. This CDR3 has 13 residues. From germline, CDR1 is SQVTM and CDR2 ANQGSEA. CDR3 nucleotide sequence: TGCAGCGTTGCAATTAGCCACTCCTACGAGCAGTACTTC. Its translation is CSVAISHSYEQYF.